This T cell receptor beta chain was documented in a study of blood T cell repertoires in COVID-19 (dated by TCRdb to about 2020). As for the study more broadly: Collaborator samples came from the United States, Italy and Spain and covered acute and convalescent phases of COVID-19. The material from the prospective study consisted of cDNA or gDNA derived from T cells, B-cell-depleted T cells, or PBMCs. Deeply sampled blood TCRbeta repertoires from subjects exposed to, actively infected with, or recovered from COVID-19 were included in the dataset. Where available, HLA class I and class II types were taken from metadata supplied by the sample provider and were not determined by assay-based typing. The samples were drawn from two sources: the first 160 participants of the ongoing ImmuneRACE study, and approximately 1,300 subjects contributed by 6 global collaborators. Nearly every sample came with metadata listing a de-identified subject ID, COVID-19 status, age in years and sex. The repertoires were released in a freely available public database intended as a resource for research on the immune response to SARS-CoV-2.

The immunoSEQ Assay, a bias-controlled multiplex PCR, was used to amplify TCRbeta CDR3 regions from genomic DNA. The published analysis was carried out like this. Within the assay, amplification of reference gene primers was used to estimate how many nucleated cells each sample contained. To quantify the absolute abundance of each unique TCRbeta CDR3 rearrangement, sequence reads were collapsed and filtered. For each sample, productive Simpson clonality was calculated as the square root of Simpson's diversity index across productive rearrangements. TCRdb's version of the immuneACCESS table is confined to in-frame rearrangements and falls short of the full clone set. An unresolved V gene accounts for under half of the shortfall where checked; the remainder is of unknown origin. V and J calls and clone size follow that table, whereas D and trimming were derived from the DNA. The sample table lists about 160,000 clones, 70% to 80% of them with a count of one. Around 8.1% of the sample belongs to the ten largest clones.

Details on this clone: The target of this receptor is not known. Qualities for individual bases were not recorded, and no much larger clone is one base off.

The paper as a whole reports these results and caveats: The quantity of clinical and demographic metadata differed by source and by participant and was supplied without curation.

At one collaborating source in Seattle, patients were enrolled during active infection and were followed longitudinally through the course of disease. Whole blood was collected in K2EDTA tubes by collaborating institutions according to the institutions' own protocols. For TCRbeta analysis, collaborators shipped samples in one of three forms: frozen whole blood, isolated PBMCs, or DNA extracted from either of those sample types. The TCR was taken from a woman aged 55-69 years with COVID-19, enrolled during active disease. Sequenced sample: peripheral blood.

The nucleotides are TGTGCCAGCCGTTCAAGCCAGGGAAATCAGCCCCAGCATTTT. This yields the protein CASRSSQGNQPQHF. In this chain, TRBV28 is recombined with TRBJ1-5, with TRBD1 tentatively as D gene (5 bases match). V lost 8 bases and J lost 4 bases; the stretch between them is 15 bases long. The CDR1 and CDR2 encoded by the germline V gene are MDHEN and SYDVKM. CDR3 length: 14 amino acids, cysteine to phenylalanine. The retained sequence is limited to the CDR3, 42 bases, with the frame set at the first base.